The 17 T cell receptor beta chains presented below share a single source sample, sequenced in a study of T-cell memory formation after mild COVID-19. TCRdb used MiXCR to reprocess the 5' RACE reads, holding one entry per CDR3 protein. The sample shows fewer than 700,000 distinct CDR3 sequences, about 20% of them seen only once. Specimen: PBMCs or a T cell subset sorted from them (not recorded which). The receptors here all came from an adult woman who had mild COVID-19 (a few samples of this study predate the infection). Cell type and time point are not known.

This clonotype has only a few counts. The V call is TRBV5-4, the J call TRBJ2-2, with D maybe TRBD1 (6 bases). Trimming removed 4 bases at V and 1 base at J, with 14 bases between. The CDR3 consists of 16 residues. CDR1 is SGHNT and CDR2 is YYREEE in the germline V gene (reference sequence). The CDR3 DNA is TGTGCCAGCAGCGAGCAGGGGAATCTGAACACCGGGGAGCTGTTTTTT. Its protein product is CASSEQGNLNTGELFF.

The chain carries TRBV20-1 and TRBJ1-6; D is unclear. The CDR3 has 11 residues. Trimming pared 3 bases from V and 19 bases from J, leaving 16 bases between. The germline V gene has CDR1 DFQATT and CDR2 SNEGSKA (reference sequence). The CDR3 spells CSARGPEWSHF. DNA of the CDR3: TGCAGTGCTAGGGGCCCAGAATGGTCTCACTTT.

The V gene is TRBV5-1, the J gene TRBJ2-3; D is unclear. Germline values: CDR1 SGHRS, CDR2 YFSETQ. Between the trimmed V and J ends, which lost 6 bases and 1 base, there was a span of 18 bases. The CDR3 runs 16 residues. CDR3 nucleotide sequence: TGCGCCAGCACCCCCGGACCGGCCGGTGGCACAGATACGCAGTATTTT. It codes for CASTPGPAGGTDTQYF.

The CDR3 protein is CASTPEGGYEQYF. The CDR3 nucleotides are TGTGCCAGCACCCCGGAGGGGGGCTACGAGCAGTACTTC. V and J are TRBV6-6 and TRBJ2-7, with D possibly being TRBD1 or TRBD2 (6 bases each). The germline V gene encodes CDR1 MNHNY and CDR2 SVGAGI (reference sequence). V was trimmed by 7 bases and J by 3 bases, leaving 13 bases between them. This CDR3 comprises 13 residues.

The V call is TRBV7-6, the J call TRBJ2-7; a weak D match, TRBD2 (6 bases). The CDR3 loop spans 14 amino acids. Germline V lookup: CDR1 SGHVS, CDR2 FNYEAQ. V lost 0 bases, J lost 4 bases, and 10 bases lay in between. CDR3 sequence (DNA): TGTGCCAGCAGCTTAGCGGGAGGCCAGTACGAGCAGTACTTC. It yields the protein CASSLAGGQYEQYF. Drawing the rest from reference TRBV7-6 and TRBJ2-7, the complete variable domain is GAGVSQSPRYKVTKRGQDVALRCDPISGHVSLYWYRQALGQGPEFLTYFNYEAQQDKSGLPNDRFSAERPEGSISTLTIQRTEQRDSAMYRCASSLAGGQYEQYFGPGTRLTVT.

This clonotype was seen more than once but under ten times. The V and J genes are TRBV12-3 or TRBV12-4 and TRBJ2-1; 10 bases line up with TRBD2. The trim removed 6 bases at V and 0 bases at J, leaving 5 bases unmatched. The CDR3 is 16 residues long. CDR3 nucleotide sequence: TGTGCCAGCAGCCGCAGGACTAGCGGCTCCTACAATGAGCAGTTCTTC. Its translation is CASSRRTSGSYNEQFF.

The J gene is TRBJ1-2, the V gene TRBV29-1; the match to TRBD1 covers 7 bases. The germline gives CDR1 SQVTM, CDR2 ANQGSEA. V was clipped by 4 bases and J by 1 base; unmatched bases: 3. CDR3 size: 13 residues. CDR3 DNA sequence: TGCAGCGTTGCTTACAGGGGTAACTATGGCTACACCTTC. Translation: CSVAYRGNYGYTF.

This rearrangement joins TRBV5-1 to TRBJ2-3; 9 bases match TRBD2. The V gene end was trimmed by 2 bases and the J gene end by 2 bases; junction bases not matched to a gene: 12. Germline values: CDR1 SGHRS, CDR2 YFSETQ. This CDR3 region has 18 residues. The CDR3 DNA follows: TGCGCCAGCAGCTTAGCACCTAGCGGGGCTCTCCTCACAGATACGCAGTATTTT. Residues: CASSLAPSGALLTDTQYF.

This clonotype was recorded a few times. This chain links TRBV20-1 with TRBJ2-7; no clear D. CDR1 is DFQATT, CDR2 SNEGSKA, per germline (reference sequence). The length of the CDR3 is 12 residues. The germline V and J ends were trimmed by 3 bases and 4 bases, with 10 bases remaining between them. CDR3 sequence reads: CSASPRWYEQYF. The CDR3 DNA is TGCAGTGCTAGCCCAAGGTGGTACGAGCAGTACTTC.

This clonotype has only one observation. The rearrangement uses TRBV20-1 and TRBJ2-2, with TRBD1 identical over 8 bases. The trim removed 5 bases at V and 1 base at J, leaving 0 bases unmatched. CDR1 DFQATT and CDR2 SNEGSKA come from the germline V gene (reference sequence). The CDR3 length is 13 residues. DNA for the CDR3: TGCAGTGCTGGACAGGGGAACACCGGGGAGCTGTTTTTT. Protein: CSAGQGNTGELFF.

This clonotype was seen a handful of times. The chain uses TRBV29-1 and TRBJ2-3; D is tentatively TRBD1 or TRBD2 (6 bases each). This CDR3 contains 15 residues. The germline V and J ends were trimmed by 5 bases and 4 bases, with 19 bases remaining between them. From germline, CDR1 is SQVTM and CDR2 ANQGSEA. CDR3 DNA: TGCAGCGTTTTTTGGGGGGCGCCTTTCTCAGATACGCAGTATTTT. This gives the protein CSVFWGAPFSDTQYF.

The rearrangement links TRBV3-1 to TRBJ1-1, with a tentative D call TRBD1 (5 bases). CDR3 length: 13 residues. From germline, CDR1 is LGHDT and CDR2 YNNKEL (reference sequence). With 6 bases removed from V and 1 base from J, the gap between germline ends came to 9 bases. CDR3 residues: CASRLGQNTEAFF. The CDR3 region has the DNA TGTGCCAGCAGGCTTGGACAGAACACTGAAGCTTTCTTT.

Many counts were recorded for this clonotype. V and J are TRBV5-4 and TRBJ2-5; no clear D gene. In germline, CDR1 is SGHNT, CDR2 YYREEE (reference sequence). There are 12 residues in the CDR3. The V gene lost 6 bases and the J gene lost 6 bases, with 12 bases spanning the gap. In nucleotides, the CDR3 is TGTGCCAGCACCTCTTCCGAGCAGACCCAGTACTTC. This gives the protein CASTSSEQTQYF.

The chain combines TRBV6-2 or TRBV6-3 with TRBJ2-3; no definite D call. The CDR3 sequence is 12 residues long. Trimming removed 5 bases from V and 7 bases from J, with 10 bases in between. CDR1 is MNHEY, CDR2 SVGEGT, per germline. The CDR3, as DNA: TGTGCCAGCAGTAAACTAAGAAATACGCAGTATTTT. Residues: CASSKLRNTQYF.

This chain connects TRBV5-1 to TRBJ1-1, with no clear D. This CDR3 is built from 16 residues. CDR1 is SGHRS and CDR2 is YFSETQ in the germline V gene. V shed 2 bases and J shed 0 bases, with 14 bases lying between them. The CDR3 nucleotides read TGCGCCAGCAGCTTATGGGCAGGTGCCTTGAACACTGAAGCTTTCTTT. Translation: CASSLWAGALNTEAFF.

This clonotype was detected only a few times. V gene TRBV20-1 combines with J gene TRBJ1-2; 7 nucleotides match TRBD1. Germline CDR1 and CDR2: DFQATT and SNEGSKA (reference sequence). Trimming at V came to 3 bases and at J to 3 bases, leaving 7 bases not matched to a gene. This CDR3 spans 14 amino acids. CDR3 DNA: TGCAGTGCTAGCTCAGGGGACAGACACTATGGCTACACCTTC. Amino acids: CSASSGDRHYGYTF.

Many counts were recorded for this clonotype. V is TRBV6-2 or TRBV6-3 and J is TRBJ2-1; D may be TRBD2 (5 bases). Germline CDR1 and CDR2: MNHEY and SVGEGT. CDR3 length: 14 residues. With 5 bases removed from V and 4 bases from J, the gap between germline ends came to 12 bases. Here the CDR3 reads CASSQRSEYNEQFF. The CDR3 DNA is TGTGCCAGCAGTCAGCGTAGCGAATACAATGAGCAGTTCTTC.